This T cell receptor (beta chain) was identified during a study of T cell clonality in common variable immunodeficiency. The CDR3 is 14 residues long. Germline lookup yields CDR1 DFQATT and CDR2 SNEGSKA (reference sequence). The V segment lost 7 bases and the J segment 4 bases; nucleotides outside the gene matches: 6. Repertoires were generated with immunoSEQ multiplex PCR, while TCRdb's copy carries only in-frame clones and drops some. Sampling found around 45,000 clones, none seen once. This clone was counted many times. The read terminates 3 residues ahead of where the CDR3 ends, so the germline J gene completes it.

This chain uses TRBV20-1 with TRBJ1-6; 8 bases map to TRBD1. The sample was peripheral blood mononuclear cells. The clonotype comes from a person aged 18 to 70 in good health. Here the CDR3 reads CSGTDRAYNSPLHF. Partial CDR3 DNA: TGCAGTGGAACGGACAGGGCATATAATTCACCC.